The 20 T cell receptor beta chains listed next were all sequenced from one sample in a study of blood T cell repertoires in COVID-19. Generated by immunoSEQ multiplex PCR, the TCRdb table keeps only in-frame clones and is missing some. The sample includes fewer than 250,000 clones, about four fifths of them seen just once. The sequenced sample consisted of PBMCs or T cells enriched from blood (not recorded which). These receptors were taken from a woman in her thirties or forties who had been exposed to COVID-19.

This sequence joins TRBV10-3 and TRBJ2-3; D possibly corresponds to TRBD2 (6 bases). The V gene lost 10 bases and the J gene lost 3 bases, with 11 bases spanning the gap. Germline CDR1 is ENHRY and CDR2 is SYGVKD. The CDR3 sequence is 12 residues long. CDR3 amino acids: CATGGATDTQYF. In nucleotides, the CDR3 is TGTGCCACCGGCGGGGCGACAGATACGCAGTATTTT.

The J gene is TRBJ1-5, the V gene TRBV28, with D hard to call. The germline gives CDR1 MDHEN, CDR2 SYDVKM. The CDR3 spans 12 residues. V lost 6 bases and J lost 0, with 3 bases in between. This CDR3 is CASSYSNQPQHF. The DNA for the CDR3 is TGTGCCAGCAGCTATAGCAATCAGCCCCAGCATTTT.

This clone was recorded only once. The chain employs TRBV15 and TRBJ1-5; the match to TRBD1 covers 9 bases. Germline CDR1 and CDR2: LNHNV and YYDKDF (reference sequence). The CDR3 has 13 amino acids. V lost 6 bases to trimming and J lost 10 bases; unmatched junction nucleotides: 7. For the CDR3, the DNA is TGTGCCACCAGTGGGACAGGGTTAAAACCCCAGCATTTT. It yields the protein CATSGTGLKPQHF.

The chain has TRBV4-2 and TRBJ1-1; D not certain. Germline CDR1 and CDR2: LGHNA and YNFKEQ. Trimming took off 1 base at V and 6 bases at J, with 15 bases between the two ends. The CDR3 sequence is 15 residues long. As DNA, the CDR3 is TGTGCCAGCAGCCAAGTTTCGGAGGGAAGCTCTGAAGCTTTCTTT. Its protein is CASSQVSEGSSEAFF.

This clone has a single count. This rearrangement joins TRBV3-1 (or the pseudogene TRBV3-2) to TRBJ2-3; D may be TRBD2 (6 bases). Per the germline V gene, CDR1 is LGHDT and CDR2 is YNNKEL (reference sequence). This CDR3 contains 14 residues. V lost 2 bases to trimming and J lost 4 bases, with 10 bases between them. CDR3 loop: CASSQWGEADTQYF. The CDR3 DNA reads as TGTGCCAGCAGCCAATGGGGGGAGGCAGATACGCAGTATTTT.

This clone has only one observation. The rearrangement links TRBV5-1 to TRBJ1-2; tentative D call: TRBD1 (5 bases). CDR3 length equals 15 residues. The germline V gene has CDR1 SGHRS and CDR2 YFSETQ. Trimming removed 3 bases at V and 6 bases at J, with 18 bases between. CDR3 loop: CASSSTPGGEDGYTF. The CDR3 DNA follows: TGCGCCAGCAGCTCCACCCCGGGGGGTGAAGATGGCTACACCTTC.

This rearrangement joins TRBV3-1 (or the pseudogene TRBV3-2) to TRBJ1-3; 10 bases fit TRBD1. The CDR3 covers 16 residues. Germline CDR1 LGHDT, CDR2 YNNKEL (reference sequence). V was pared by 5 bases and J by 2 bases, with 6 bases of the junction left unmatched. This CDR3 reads CASSGMDRGAGNTIYF. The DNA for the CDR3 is TGTGCCAGCAGCGGCATGGACAGGGGGGCTGGAAACACCATATATTTT.

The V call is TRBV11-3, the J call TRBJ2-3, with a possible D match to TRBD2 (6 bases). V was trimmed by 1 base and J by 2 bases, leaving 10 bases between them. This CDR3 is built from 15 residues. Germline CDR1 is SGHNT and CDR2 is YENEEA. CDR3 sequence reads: CASSLGGGATDTQYF. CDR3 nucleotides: TGTGCCAGCAGCTTAGGTGGAGGGGCCACAGATACGCAGTATTTT.

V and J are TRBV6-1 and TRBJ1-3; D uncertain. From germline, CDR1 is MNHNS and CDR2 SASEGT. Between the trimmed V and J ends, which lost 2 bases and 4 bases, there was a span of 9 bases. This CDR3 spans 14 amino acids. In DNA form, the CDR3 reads TGTGCCAGCAGTGAAATACTGGTGGGAAACACCATATATTTT. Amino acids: CASSEILVGNTIYF.

CDR3 in DNA: TGTGCCATCATGGGACAGGGAATTGAAGCTTTCTTT. Amino acids: CAIMGQGIEAFF. The V gene is TRBV10-3, the J gene TRBJ1-1; 9 positions match TRBD1. This CDR3 spans 12 amino acids. V trimming: 7 bases; J trimming: 7 bases; junction bases outside the gene matches: 4. Germline V lookup: CDR1 ENHRY, CDR2 SYGVKD.

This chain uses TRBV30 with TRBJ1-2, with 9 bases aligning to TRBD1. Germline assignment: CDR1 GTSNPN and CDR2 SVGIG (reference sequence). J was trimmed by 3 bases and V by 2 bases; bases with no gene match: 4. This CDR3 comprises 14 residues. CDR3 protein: CAWSPDRGHYGYTF. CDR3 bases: TGTGCCTGGAGTCCGGACAGGGGACACTATGGCTACACCTTC.

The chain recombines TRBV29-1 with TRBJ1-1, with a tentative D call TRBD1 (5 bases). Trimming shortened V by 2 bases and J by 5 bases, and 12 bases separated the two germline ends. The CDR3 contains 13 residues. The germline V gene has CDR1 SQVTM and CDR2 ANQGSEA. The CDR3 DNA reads TGCAGCGTTGAAAATCAGGGCTGGACTGAAGCTTTCTTT. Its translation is CSVENQGWTEAFF.

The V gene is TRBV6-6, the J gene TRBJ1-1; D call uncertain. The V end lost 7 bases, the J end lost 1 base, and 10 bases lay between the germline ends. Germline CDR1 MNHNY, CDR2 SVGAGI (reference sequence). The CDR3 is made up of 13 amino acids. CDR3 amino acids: CASTRSSNTEAFF. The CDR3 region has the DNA TGTGCCAGCACGCGGTCCTCGAACACTGAAGCTTTCTTT.

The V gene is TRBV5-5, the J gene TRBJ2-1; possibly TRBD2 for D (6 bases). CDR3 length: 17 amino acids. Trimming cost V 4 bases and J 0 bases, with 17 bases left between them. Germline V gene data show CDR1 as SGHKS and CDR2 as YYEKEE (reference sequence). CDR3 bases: TGTGCCAGCAGCCCGGGACCTAGCGCTGGCTCCTACAATGAGCAGTTCTTC. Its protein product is CASSPGPSAGSYNEQFF.

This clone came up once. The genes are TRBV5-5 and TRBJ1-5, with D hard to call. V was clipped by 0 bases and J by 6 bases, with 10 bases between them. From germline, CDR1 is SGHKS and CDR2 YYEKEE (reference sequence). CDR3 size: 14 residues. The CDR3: CASSLEGGGQPQHF. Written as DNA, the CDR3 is TGTGCCAGCAGCTTGGAAGGCGGCGGTCAGCCCCAGCATTTT.

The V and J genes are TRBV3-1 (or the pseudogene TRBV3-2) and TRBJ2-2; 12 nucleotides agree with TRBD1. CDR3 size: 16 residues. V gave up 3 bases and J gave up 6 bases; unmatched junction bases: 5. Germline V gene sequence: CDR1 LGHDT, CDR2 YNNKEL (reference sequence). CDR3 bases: TGTGCCAGCAGCCATACCGGGACAGGGGGCGCCGGGGAGCTGTTTTTT. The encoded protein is CASSHTGTGGAGELFF.

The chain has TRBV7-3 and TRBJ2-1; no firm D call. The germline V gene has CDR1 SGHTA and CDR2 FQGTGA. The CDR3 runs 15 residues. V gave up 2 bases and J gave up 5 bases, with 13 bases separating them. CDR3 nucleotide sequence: TGTGCCAGCAGCTTAGAACGGGTAGGCGACAATGAGCAGTTCTTC. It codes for CASSLERVGDNEQFF.

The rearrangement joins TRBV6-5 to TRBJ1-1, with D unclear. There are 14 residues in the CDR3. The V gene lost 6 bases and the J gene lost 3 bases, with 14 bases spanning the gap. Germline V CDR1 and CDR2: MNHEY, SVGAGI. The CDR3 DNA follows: TGTGCCAGCAGCCCGACACGATCGCACACTGAAGCTTTCTTT. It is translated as CASSPTRSHTEAFF.

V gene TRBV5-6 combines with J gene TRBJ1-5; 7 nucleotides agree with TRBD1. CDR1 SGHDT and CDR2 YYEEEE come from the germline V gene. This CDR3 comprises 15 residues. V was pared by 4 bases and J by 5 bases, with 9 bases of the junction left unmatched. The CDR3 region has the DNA TGTGCCAGCAGCAGAGGACAGGCGAACTATCAGCCCCAGCATTTT. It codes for CASSRGQANYQPQHF.

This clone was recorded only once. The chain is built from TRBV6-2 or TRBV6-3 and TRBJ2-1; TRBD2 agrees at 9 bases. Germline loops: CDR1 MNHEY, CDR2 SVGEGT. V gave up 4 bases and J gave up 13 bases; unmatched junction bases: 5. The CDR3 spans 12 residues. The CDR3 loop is CASSFSGGEQFF. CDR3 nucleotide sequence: TGTGCCAGCAGTTTTAGCGGGGGAGAACAGTTCTTC.